This paragraph reports one TCR beta chain. What it recognizes is unknown. TCRdb ran MiXCR on the 5' RACE reads and lists one entry per CDR3 protein. The top ten hold roughly 9.1% of the sample, which has fewer than 600,000 distinct CDR3 sequences, about 20% seen once. The record originates from a study of T-cell memory formation after mild COVID-19. This CDR3 is 16 amino acids long. Points from the study as a whole: Unconfirmed was the SARS-CoV-2 specificity of second-wave clones that peaked on day 37. Contracting clones localized mainly to CM and EM when CD4+ and mainly to EMRA when CD8+. Contracting clones from day 15 to 85 had balanced CD4/CD8; later expanders favoured CD4+.

The chain employs TRBV21-1 and TRBJ2-3; the table calls TRBD1, which could not be checked here. TRBV21-1 is a pseudogene. Material: PBMCs or a T cell subset sorted from them (not recorded which). This TCR came from an adult woman who had mild COVID-19 (a few samples of this study predate the infection). Cell type and time point are not known. CDR3 sequence: CASSKDLQGESDTQYF. DNA of the CDR3: TGTGCCAGCAGCAAAGACCTACAGGGCGAATCAGATACGCAGTATTTT.